This T cell receptor beta chain was sequenced for a study of blood T cell repertoires in COVID-19. The method was immunoSEQ multiplex PCR; TCRdb's version includes in-frame clones alone and lacks a portion of them. The sample has roughly 180,000 clones, over 80% seen once. V lost 4 bases to trimming and J lost 0 bases, with 8 bases between them. Germline lookup yields CDR1 MGHDK and CDR2 SYGVNS. The CDR3 sequence is 14 residues long. V and J are TRBV25-1 and TRBJ2-3; D unresolved. Specimen: PBMCs or T cells enriched from blood (not recorded which). The TCR comes from a woman aged 55-70 years who had recovered from COVID-19. CDR3 in amino acids: CASSGRASTDTQYF. As DNA, the CDR3 is TGTGCCAGCAGTGGGAGAGCTAGCACAGATACGCAGTATTTT.